This entry features one TCR beta chain sequence. Its antigen is unidentified. These data come from a study of response to subunit inactivated influenza vaccine. TCRdb ran MiXCR on the RT-PCR reads and lists one entry per CDR3 protein. The sample has about 520,000 distinct CDR3 sequences, 25% seen once; the top ten hold 1.9%. Germline V gene sequence: CDR1 MRHNA, CDR2 SNTAGT. Unmatched junction bases numbered 6, after V lost 4 bases and J lost 8 bases. CDR3 length equals 15 residues. Overall study findings and caveats: New T cells are recruited in small numbers by each seasonal influenza vaccination, according to the authors' suggestion.

The chain is built from TRBV6-4 and TRBJ2-1; 12 positions match TRBD2. The specimen was CD4+ T cells sorted from PBMCs, collected 4 to 6 days after vaccination. The sequence came from a man aged 50-60 years who received an inactivated influenza vaccine. The DNA for the CDR3 is TGTGCCAGCAGTGTAGGACTAGCGGGGAGCGATGAGCAGTTCTTC. This codes for CASSVGLAGSDEQFF.